This T cell receptor beta chain was identified in a study of cytomegalovirus exposure and HLA in healthy donors (dated by TCRdb to about 2017). Some background on the complete study: An earlier analysis of 587 of the donors reported about 280 Gb of sequence data and 117 million unique TCR beta sequences obtained from about 170 million T cells. About 300 gigabases of sequencing data and approximately 85 million unique TCR sequences were included in an early release covering roughly 600 HLA-typed donors. The genetic ancestry cluster associated with self-reported Caucasian donors included around four fifths of the roughly 400 genotyped donors. The study aimed to test whether signatures of past pathogen exposure could be identified by cataloging public T cell receptors. Using immunosequencing, the study profiled T cell repertoires from 666 subjects and related those repertoires to cytomegalovirus serostatus. Besides the first cohort of hundreds of subjects, a separate validation cohort made up of some 110 different subjects was used. To predict cytomegalovirus infection status, the study brought together high-throughput TCR immunosequencing, statistical association of individual TCRs with disease status, and machine learning. A later analysis re-analyzed previously published TCR beta repertoires from 600 to 850 donors and added high-resolution HLA genotyping to study TCR occurrence patterns. The later analysis used no new phenotypic data to find candidate immune exposures, relying instead on TCR beta sequences and their occurrence across donors. To decide whether each TCR beta V gene segment behaved as functional or pseudogenic, an earlier analysis of over 500 of the donors relied on high-throughput TCR beta sequencing. Donor age, sex, ethnicity and CMV serostatus were compiled alongside the repertoire data. A later genetic analysis used genome-wide SNP genotypes for 398 of the 666 donors, treating that subset as a discovery cohort. All discovery cohort repertoires had been generated using a single sequencing platform. Both class I and class II loci were covered by HLA typing, at four-digit resolution. Typing coverage differed by locus: A, B, C, DRB1 and DQB1 were typed in roughly 620-630 donors, DQA1 in approximately 520, DPA1 in 606, and DPB1 in approximately 450. Because of strong linkage in the cohort, roughly five DR-DQ haplotypes were treated as single units for association and clustering. Among about 400 genotyped donors of the cohort, an average of about 240,000 unique TCR beta nucleotide sequences was sequenced per donor, of which 15% to 20% were non-productive.

The cohort comprised 670 or so healthy bone marrow donors. At the time of sampling, all cohort members were nominally healthy, though unrecorded immune exposures were likely present. The donor tested CMV seropositive, placing the donor among the 250 to 350 seropositive members of the cohort. Each donor provided a peripheral blood sample, and peripheral blood mononuclear cells were used for TCR beta sequencing. The Qiagen DNeasy Blood Extraction Kit was used to extract genomic DNA from the blood cell samples. To prepare the library, the immunoSEQ multiplex PCR assay was applied. A mixture of 60 forward primers for TCR Vbeta segments and 13 reverse primers for TCR Jbeta segments was used in the multiplex PCR. Amplification of the CDR3 region of rearranged TCR beta genes was performed with a multiplex PCR assay on genomic DNA. The Illumina HiSeq System was used to sequence the amplified TCR beta libraries as 87-base-pair reads. The study's own analysis went as follows. Across the roughly 640 repertoires, a later analysis counted roughly 84 million unique TCR beta chains, roughly 11 million of which were shared by at least two donors. A nearest-neighbor algorithm error-corrected the raw reads and collapsed the reads into unique sequences, merging closely related sequences to remove PCR and sequencing errors. V, D and J gene segments were assigned by aligning CDR3 sequences to IMGT reference sequences. For a sequence to be retained, a match of at least six nucleotides to both a V gene segment and a J gene segment was required. A rearrangement was called productive if the CDR3 had no stop codons and remained in frame with V and J, and every other rearrangement was called non-productive. Following IMGT convention, CDR3 was defined as the stretch from the second conserved V-encoded cysteine up to the conserved J-encoded phenylalanine. In an earlier analysis of approximately 500 of the donors, sequences lacking an unambiguous match to a single V gene segment were excluded. In an earlier analysis of 587 of the donors, a V segment was called functional when productive rearrangements were above 56.7%, and segregating when the standard deviation between donors exceeded 5%. A statistical classification framework was built for diagnosing cytomegalovirus status from the catalog of TCR beta chain sequences. In a later analysis, TCR nucleotide sequences were compared against IMGT/GENE-DB human TR gene sequences so that V and J genes could be assigned. A later analysis assigned CDR3 sequences and most-parsimonious VDJ recombination scenarios with the TCRdist pipeline. In a later analysis, each TCR beta chain was defined by its CDR3 amino acid sequence together with its V-gene family, and reads lacking a unique V-gene family were excluded. As a way to deal with suspected cross-contamination and a sequencing artifact, a later analysis dropped 450 to 600 nucleotide sequences that were highly shared and had low generation probability. For each public chain, a later analysis derived a clonal expansion index from normalized ranks of inferred template counts within each repertoire. In a later analysis, generation probabilities were computed with a VDJ recombination model fitted to out-of-frame rearrangements, and the resulting probabilities were checked against IGoR. In a later analysis, TCR-TCR, TCR-HLA and TCR-CMV co-occurrence was scored with hypergeometric tests, and a repertoire-size bias correction was applied to TCR pairs. False discovery rates were estimated in a later analysis by permuting HLA or CMV assignments 20 times. A later analysis grouped co-occurring TCRs with DBSCAN, adding TCRdist sequence similarity when clustering within HLA-allele-positive subsets. Repertoires with fewer than 30,000 or more than 120,000 public chains, plus five repertoires with anomalous nucleotide sharing, were excluded from co-occurrence clustering. TCRdb carries this immuneACCESS record with in-frame sequences only. Its versions omit some clonotypes, under half of them owing to an unresolved V gene in the studies checked, with the rest unexplained. The DNA was the basis for D and trimming; V, J and clone size are from that table. The table for this sample lists approximately 160,000 clones; around 85% of them were counted only once. The top ten clones comprise 1% to 1.5% of the sample.

The germline V gene sets CDR1 to SGHVS and CDR2 to FNYEAQ. Inclusive of the bounding cysteine and phenylalanine, the CDR3 is 14 residues long. Only CDR3 DNA remains: 42 bases, in frame from the first base. The junction shows trimming of 5 bases on V and 5 bases on J, and the gene matches do not reach 6 bases of it. Broader findings and caveats from the paper: In a later analysis, several top co-occurrence clusters were reported to appear linked to parvovirus B19, influenza, CMV and Epstein-Barr virus. In an earlier analysis of more than 500 of the donors, most TCR beta V segments appeared in productive rearrangements about 87% or about 30% of the time, broadly matching IMGT annotations. A later analysis associated around 16,000 TCR beta sequences with specific HLA alleles at a false discovery rate of 0.05. A later analysis found that TCR association rates varied across HLA loci, with DRB1 alleles showing the most associated TCRs and HLA-C alleles the fewest. Across donors, most TCR sequences were observed very rarely, whereas some public TCRs were present in many individuals. The study listed 164 TCR beta chains as associated with cytomegalovirus. A group of highly shared sequence variants was considered likely to be a technical artifact of the sequencing pipeline. The earlier analysis of around 600 of the donors excluded 15 to 20 rarely observed V segments, including chromosome 9 orphons, because counts were too low. Correlated functional status among segregating V segments might reflect linkage disequilibrium, but an unknown experimental factor could not be ruled out. In a later analysis, HLA-associated TCR beta chains were found to be more clonally expanded and to have lower generation probabilities than equally common non-associated chains. The cohort was sequenced for TCR beta chains only, and without alpha or paired-chain data the features that could be detected were limited. In a later analysis, most CMV-associated TCR beta chains were found to appear HLA-restricted, with HLA associations seemingly driven largely by CMV exposure. Sequencing depth was assumed to be roughly uniform across donors in the presence/absence analyses, though that assumption may not hold. In both the original and validation cohorts, the classifier was reported to diagnose cytomegalovirus status with high specificity and sensitivity. A further reported finding was that TCR beta sequences accurately predicted the HLA-A and HLA-B alleles for most subjects in the first cohort. Some IMGT-functional V segments, including TRBV6-2 and TRBV6-3, could not be told apart with the 87-base-pair reads, so those segments were excluded. The authors suggested that the approach could potentially be generalized to other disease states and immunological phenotypes. CMV serostatus was the only immune exposure information available for the cohort. A later genetic analysis associated a missense DCLRE1C variant with V-gene and J-gene trimming of TCR beta chains, and an independent cohort replicated the association. When HLA alleles, especially DR and DQ, strongly co-occurred, attributing TCR associations to individual alleles was difficult. Because HLA typing was missing for some donors at each locus, association tests included only the typed subset. Three of the identified cytomegalovirus-associated TCR beta chains were confirmed in vitro to be specific for cytomegalovirus antigens. In a later genetic analysis, fewer N-insertions in productive TCRs were reported among donors in an Asian-associated ancestry cluster than the roughly 640-donor mean.

In the case of this clone: The antigen it binds to is not known. One base away there is no much larger clone; base qualities are not given.

The TCR comes from a man aged 45 to 65 in good health and CMV-seropositive. Sequencing input: PBMCs. The rearrangement joined TRBV7-6 to TRBJ2-5, and 9 junctional nucleotides match TRBD2. At the DNA level, the sequence is TGTGCCAGCAGCCCCGGGACTAGCAAGGAGACCCAGTACTTC. Translated, it reads CASSPGTSKETQYF.